The TCR beta chain under discussion was sequenced for a study of blood T cell repertoires in COVID-19. This clone was counted only a few times. In the study's own analysis: Nucleated cell number was recorded as an estimate derived from reference gene primer amplification. The data were produced by immunoSEQ multiplex PCR, yet TCRdb's version contains in-frame clones alone and is incomplete. That table is the source of V, J and clone size, and D and trimming were worked out from the DNA. The sample shows a few hundred thousand clones, about 80% of them seen only once. Input material: PBMCs or T cells enriched from blood (not recorded which). The clonotype comes from a man aged 25-45 years with acute COVID-19.

The CDR3 protein is CASSFPGGSYNEQFF. For the CDR3, the DNA is TGTGCCAGCAGCTTTCCGGGAGGTTCGTACAATGAGCAGTTCTTC. This sequence joins TRBV5-4 and TRBJ2-1; TRBD2 aligns across 7 bases. The V gene end was trimmed by 2 bases and the J gene end by 4 bases; junction bases not matched to a gene: 6. CDR3 size: 15 residues. CDR1 SGHNT and CDR2 YYREEE come from the germline V gene (reference sequence).